The 25 T cell receptor beta chains presented below share a single source sample, sequenced in a study of CD8+CD57+ T cells in acquired aplastic anemia. Before being chosen for sequencing, patients had shown CD8+CD57+ cell expansion by flow cytometry. CDR3 and TCR beta VDJ profiling relied on a genomic DNA template. TCRdb ran MiXCR on the reads and lists one entry per CDR3 protein. The table has 200,000 or so distinct CDR3 sequences, around three fifths seen once. Material: sorted CD4+, CD8+, or CD8+CD57+ T cells (not recorded which) from PBMCs. The receptors were gathered from a human donor with aplastic anemia.

CDR3 amino acids: CASSLGQGNGELFF. The CDR3 region has the DNA TGCGCCAGCAGCTTGGGACAGGGGAACGGGGAGCTGTTTTTT. The chain employs TRBV5-1 and TRBJ2-2, with 8 bases fitting TRBD1. Trimming removed 0 bases from V and 7 bases from J; junction bases left unmatched: 2. The CDR3 runs 14 residues. CDR1 is SGHRS and CDR2 is YFSETQ in the germline V gene. Drawing the rest from reference TRBV5-1 and TRBJ2-2, the complete variable domain is KAGVTQTPRYLIKTRGQQVTLSCSPISGHRSVSWYQQTPGQGLQFLFEYFSETQRNKGNFPGRFSGRQFSNSRSEMNVSTLELGDSALYLCASSLGQGNGELFFGEGSRLTVL.

As concerns this clonotype: It is unclear where the CDR3 begins or ends on the DNA, so no DNA is shown, and the CDR3 is as TCRdb lists it. The chain combines TRBV25-1 with TRBJ2-7. Germline loops: CDR1 MGHDK, CDR2 SYGVNS. The CDR3 is 13 residues long, counting both termini. CDR3 amino acids: CASSTSGLYEQYF.

The sample holds one count of this clonotype. The chain couples TRBV7-8 to TRBJ2-5; 9 bases align to TRBD2. The length of the CDR3 is 14 residues. Germline assignment: CDR1 SGHVS and CDR2 FQNEAQ. The junction had 10 bases not matched to a gene; V was cut back by 5 bases and J by 9 bases. The CDR3 DNA reads TGTGCCAGCAGCCGAGAGGTAGCGGGAGCGGCCCAGTACTTC. It encodes CASSREVAGAAQYF. Using reference TRBV7-8 and TRBJ2-5 for the parts outside the CDR3, the full variable domain is GAGVSQSPRYKVAKRGQDVALRCDPISGHVSLFWYQQALGQGPEFLTYFQNEAQLDKSGLPSDRFFAERPEGSVSTLKIQRTQQEDSAVYLCASSREVAGAAQYFGPGTRLLVL.

The chain has TRBV15 and TRBJ2-4; D might be TRBD1 or TRBD2, each matching 5 bases. CDR3 length: 12 residues. Trimming pared 5 bases from V and 8 bases from J, leaving 10 bases between. Per germline, CDR1 LNHNV and CDR2 YYDKDF (reference sequence). The CDR3 spells CATSEGPYIQYF. The DNA of the CDR3 is TGTGCCACCAGCGAGGGACCGTACATTCAGTACTTC. Full variable domain (rest looked up from reference TRBV15 and TRBJ2-4): DAMVIQNPRYQVTQFGKPVTLSCSQTLNHNVMYWYQQKSSQAPKLLFHYYDKDFNNEADTPDNFQSRRPNTSFCFLDIRSPGLGDTAMYLCATSEGPYIQYFGAGTRLSVL.

The chain combines TRBV20-1 with TRBJ1-1, with no clear D. CDR1 is DFQATT, CDR2 SNEGSKA, per germline (reference sequence). V lost 6 bases and J 2 bases, leaving 10 bases between the germline ends. The CDR3 is 12 amino acids. The CDR3 sequence is CSAPRDNTEAFF. The CDR3 DNA sequence: TGCAGTGCCCCTCGCGACAACACTGAAGCTTTCTTT.

CDR3: CASSFLGALRQYF. CDR3 nucleotides: TGTGCCAGCAGTTTCTTGGGGGCACTAAGGCAGTACTTC. The gene calls are TRBV12-3 or TRBV12-4 and TRBJ2-7; D possibly corresponds to TRBD1 (6 bases). The V end was cut by 3 bases, the J end by 9 bases, with 15 bases between. The CDR3 consists of 13 residues.

This chain uses TRBV29-1 with TRBJ2-1, with D unclear. The CDR3 extends over 12 amino acids. The germline gives CDR1 SQVTM, CDR2 ANQGSEA. The V end was cut by 6 bases, the J end by 3 bases, with 9 bases between. This chain's CDR3 is CSVESLYNEQFF. In nucleotides, the CDR3 is TGCAGCGTGGAGAGTCTCTACAATGAGCAGTTCTTC.

This clonotype showed up just a few times. V is TRBV2 and J is TRBJ1-5, with D unclear. Deletions cut 7 bases from V and 6 bases from J, with 10 bases between. Germline V gene data show CDR1 as SNHLY and CDR2 as FYNNEI. The length of the CDR3 is 12 residues. CDR3: CASNEVGQPQHF. CDR3 nucleotide sequence: TGTGCCAGCAACGAAGTCGGTCAGCCCCAGCATTTT. The full variable domain, completed using reference TRBV2 and TRBJ1-5, is EPEVTQTPSHQVTQMGQEVILRCVPISNHLYFYWYRQILGQKVEFLVSFYNNEISEKSEIFDDQFSVERPDGSNFTLKIRSTKLEDSAMYFCASNEVGQPQHFGDGTRLSIL.

The chain uses TRBV15 and TRBJ2-7; D is possibly TRBD1 or TRBD2 (5 bases each). The CDR3 extends over 16 amino acids. V was trimmed by 3 bases and J by 6 bases, leaving 21 bases between them. The germline V gene has CDR1 LNHNV and CDR2 YYDKDF (reference sequence). This chain's CDR3 is CATSRGPGPGESEQYF. The CDR3 DNA is TGTGCCACCAGCAGGGGACCGGGCCCCGGAGAATCCGAGCAGTACTTC.

With respect to this clonotype: At one end the junction does not follow the germline gene, possibly because of a read error. The V gene is TRBV5-1, the J gene TRBJ2-1; 7 bases map to TRBD2. Germline V CDR1 and CDR2: SGHRS, YFSETQ. The CDR3 is 17 amino acids. The CDR3 nucleotides read TGTGCCAGCAGCGCAGGTCCGGGGGAGGGCCTCTACAATGAGCAGTTCTTC. It translates to CASSAGPGEGLYNEQFF. Supplemented by reference TRBV5-1 and TRBJ2-1, the full variable domain reads KAGVTQTPRYLIKTRGQQVTLSCSPISGHRSVSWYQQTPGQGLQFLFEYFSETQRNKGNFPGRFSGRQFSNSRSEMNVSTLELGDSALYLCASSAGPGEGLYNEQFFGPGTRLTVL.

This clonotype came up many times. The rearrangement joins TRBV28 to TRBJ2-2; D may be TRBD1 (5 bases). This CDR3 is 14 amino acids long. Trimming stripped 7 bases from V and 0 bases from J, with 9 bases between. Germline-derived CDR1 and CDR2 are MDHEN and SYDVKM. CDR3 amino acids: CASMGPPNTGELFF. In DNA form, the CDR3 reads TGTGCCAGCATGGGGCCTCCGAACACCGGGGAGCTGTTTTTT. Full variable domain (outside the CDR3, taken from reference TRBV28 and TRBJ2-2): DVKVTQSSRYLVKRTGEKVFLECVQDMDHENMFWYRQDPGLGLRLIYFSYDVKMKEKGDIPEGYSVSREKKERFSLILESASTNQTSMYLCASMGPPNTGELFFGEGSRLTVL.

This chain joins TRBV12-3 or TRBV12-4 and TRBJ2-6, with 7 bases fitting TRBD1. The CDR3 loop spans 15 amino acids. V was pared by 4 bases and J by 2 bases, with 2 bases of the junction left unmatched. CDR3 residues: CASSYRGAGANVLTF. The CDR3 DNA reads TGTGCCAGCAGTTACAGGGGAGCTGGGGCCAACGTCCTGACTTTC.

A note on this clonotype: Sequence at one end of the junction differs from germline and may be a read error. The rearrangement uses TRBV7-8 and TRBJ2-7, with 7 bases identical to TRBD2. Germline CDR1 and CDR2: SGHVS and FQNEAQ. There are 13 residues in the CDR3. CDR3 coding DNA: TGCGCCAGCAGATCCTCGGGGGGATACGAGCAGTACTTC. Amino acids: CASRSSGGYEQYF.

This chain uses TRBV20-1 with TRBJ1-5; 7 bases agree with TRBD1. J lost 0 bases, V lost 4 bases, and 3 bases had no gene match. Germline V gene lookup returns CDR1 DFQATT and CDR2 SNEGSKA (reference sequence). This CDR3 has 14 amino acids. Written as DNA, the CDR3 is TGCAGTGCTACCCGGGACAGTAGCAATCAGCCCCAGCATTTT. It is translated as CSATRDSSNQPQHF.

The chain uses TRBV7-2 and TRBJ2-1, with D possibly being TRBD1 or TRBD2 (5 bases each). The CDR3 sequence is 16 residues long. Germline assignment: CDR1 SGHTA and CDR2 FQGNSA. V was cut by 1 base and J by 2 bases, with 12 bases left in between. DNA for the CDR3: TGTGCCAGCAGCTTAGTGCCCGGGACGACCTACAATGAGCAGTTCTTC. Translation: CASSLVPGTTYNEQFF.

The chain recombines TRBV12-3 or TRBV12-4 with TRBJ1-6; 8 positions agree with TRBD1. Germline trimming cut 4 bases from V and 7 bases from J; bases unmatched to any gene: 6. This CDR3 contains 15 residues. CDR3 loop: CASSSIGTGNSPLHF. The CDR3 bases are TGTGCCAGCAGTTCTATAGGGACAGGAAATTCACCCCTCCACTTT.

This clonotype has only one observation. At one end the junction does not follow the germline gene, possibly because of a read error. The V and J genes are TRBV24-1 and TRBJ2-5, with 9 bases aligning to TRBD2. The closer fit of TRBJ2-7 to the DNA end suggests the J call may be wrong. Germline CDR1 KGHDR, CDR2 SFDVKD. The CDR3 sequence is 15 residues long. Written as DNA, the CDR3 is TGTGCCAGCAGTTACGGCGGGGGGGCGTCCTACGAGCAGTACTTC. As protein: CASSYGGGASYEQYF.

This chain connects TRBV9 to TRBJ2-7; TRBD2 matches 11 bases. Per the germline V gene, CDR1 is SGDLS and CDR2 is YYNGEE. This CDR3 spans 16 amino acids. V was clipped by 4 bases and J by 2 bases; unmatched bases: 8. CDR3 amino acids: CASSREVAGGAYEQYF. CDR3 DNA: TGTGCCAGCAGCCGTGAGGTAGCGGGGGGGGCCTACGAGCAGTACTTC.

This chain uses TRBV29-1 with TRBJ1-1; 8 bases are a match to TRBD1. The V gene's germline CDR1 is SQVTM and CDR2 ANQGSEA. V dropped 6 bases and J dropped 4; count of bases not matched to a gene: 4. The CDR3 consists of 12 residues. Written as DNA, the CDR3 is TGCAGCGTAGCAGACAGGGGCACTGAAGCTTTCTTT. Encoded protein: CSVADRGTEAFF.

The chain combines TRBV20-1 with TRBJ2-3; 8 bases map to TRBD1. Germline values: CDR1 DFQATT, CDR2 SNEGSKA (reference sequence). V shed 5 bases and J 3 bases; nucleotides not matched to a gene: 4. The CDR3 runs to 13 residues. The CDR3 loop is CSAFRTGTDTQYF. DNA for the CDR3: TGCAGTGCTTTTAGGACAGGGACAGATACGCAGTATTTT.

This clonotype was counted between two and nine times. V gene TRBV7-9 combines with J gene TRBJ2-7; TRBD2 agrees at 10 bases. The CDR3 totals 16 residues. Losses at the gene ends were 5 bases for V and 1 base for J; bases not matched to a gene: 8. Germline V gene lookup returns CDR1 SEHNR and CDR2 FQNEAQ (reference sequence). The CDR3 DNA sequence: TGTGCCAGCAGCGAATCAGTTAGCGGGGGGTCCTACGAGCAGTACTTC. This sequence encodes CASSESVSGGSYEQYF.

The rearrangement joins TRBV7-9 to TRBJ1-5, with 10 bases matching TRBD1. The CDR3 extends over 17 amino acids. V was clipped by 1 base and J by 3 bases; unmatched bases: 6. CDR1 is SEHNR and CDR2 is FQNEAQ in the germline V gene (reference sequence). The CDR3 bases are TGTGCCAGCAGCTTAGTGGGACAGGGGCCATCCAATCAGCCCCAGCATTTT. It translates to CASSLVGQGPSNQPQHF.

The gene calls are TRBV9 and TRBJ1-1, with D perhaps TRBD1 (6 bases). The CDR3 runs 14 residues. V was trimmed by 6 bases and J by 0 bases, leaving 12 bases between them. Germline CDR1 reads SGDLS; CDR2 reads YYNGEE. CDR3 protein: CASNDDRLNTEAFF. In DNA, the CDR3 is TGTGCCAGCAATGACGACAGGCTGAACACTGAAGCTTTCTTT.

The V gene is TRBV12-3 or TRBV12-4, the J gene TRBJ2-7; possibly TRBD1 for D (6 bases). Trimming removed 5 bases at V and 7 bases at J, with 27 bases between. This CDR3 comprises 17 residues. The CDR3 DNA follows: TGTGCCAGCAGTGAAGCGCGTCAAGGGGGAAACCTACGAGAGCAGTACTTC. Translated: CASSEARQGGNLREQYF.

This clonotype was seen a handful of times. The V gene is TRBV20-1, the J gene TRBJ2-7; no clear D gene. Germline lookup yields CDR1 DFQATT and CDR2 SNEGSKA (reference sequence). The CDR3 length is 15 residues. Trimming left V 1 base short and J 5 bases short, with 18 bases between. The CDR3 nucleotides are TGCAGTGCTAGAGGTGAAAGGATCACTTGGGACGAGCAGTACTTC. Residues: CSARGERITWDEQYF.